A selection of T cell receptor beta chains follows, all from one sample in a study of shared clonotypes between healthy human individuals. Profiled with immunoSEQ multiplex PCR; TCRdb holds only in-frame clones, not every one. This sample carries about 2.2 million clones, roughly 93% of them seen once, and the ten largest clones take more than 1.5%. Input material: naive CD8+ T cells from PBMCs. The receptor set was obtained from a man between 18 and 35 years old in good health. Some clones in this sample may be carry-over from other donors' samples. CDR3s include the opening cysteine and the closing phenylalanine or tryptophan. The D gene is left open where the match is weak. Clone size is shown for a subset of rows, as once, few, many or a class of expanded clone.

D,size,V,J,CDR3,DNA
-,-,TRBV27,TRBJ2-7,CASSLRVGPYEQYF,TGTGCCAGCAGTCTCAGGGTGGGTCCCTACGAGCAGTACTTC
-,-,TRBV2,TRBJ2-7,CASSGIKIGEQYF,TGTGCCAGCAGTGGAATTAAGATAGGAGAGCAGTACTTC
TRBD1,-,TRBV7-6,TRBJ2-3,CASSSPRTGTGADTQYF,TGTGCCAGCAGCTCTCCAAGGACCGGGACAGGGGCAGATACGCAGTATTTT
-,few,TRBV29-1,TRBJ1-1,CSVEDRANTEAFF,TGCAGCGTTGAAGACAGGGCGAACACTGAAGCTTTCTTT
-,-,TRBV27,TRBJ2-2,CASSWDWGAGGELFF,TGTGCCAGCAGTTGGGATTGGGGGGCGGGCGGGGAGCTGTTTTTT
TRBD2,-,TRBV10-1,TRBJ2-5,CASSEFGGREGPQYF,TGCGCCAGCAGTGAATTCGGGGGGCGGGAGGGGCCCCAGTACTTC
TRBD1,once,TRBV27,TRBJ1-6,CASSIRDRFSPLHF,TGTGCCAGCAGTATCCGGGACAGGTTCTCACCCCTCCACTTT
TRBD1,-,TRBV7-6,TRBJ1-3,CASSSDRSWGNTIYF,TGTGCCAGCAGCTCGGACAGGAGCTGGGGAAACACCATATATTTT
-,-,TRBV7-9,TRBJ2-4,CASSPPLNRVSDTNIQYF,TGTGCCAGCAGCCCCCCCTTGAACAGGGTTTCGGATACCAACATTCAGTACTTC
TRBD1,-,TRBV5-8,TRBJ1-1,CASSPDRVLTEAFF,TGTGCCAGCAGCCCGGACAGGGTCTTGACTGAAGCTTTCTTT
TRBD2,-,TRBV13,TRBJ2-7,CASSARLAEEQYF,TGTGCCAGCAGCGCCAGACTAGCGGAGGAGCAGTACTTC
-,-,TRBV19,TRBJ1-2,CASSIGAPATNGYTF,TGTGCCAGTAGTATTGGGGCCCCCGCCACTAATGGCTACACCTTC
-,-,TRBV9,TRBJ1-2,CASSPAHSGYGYTF,TGTGCCAGCAGCCCCGCTCATTCCGGCTATGGCTACACCTTC
-,-,TRBV4-2,TRBJ2-7,CASSQGLVGTFYEQYF,TGTGCCAGCAGCCAAGGACTAGTGGGAACCTTCTACGAGCAGTACTTC
TRBD1,-,TRBV7-9,TRBJ1-2,CASSLDAQGREGYTF,TGTGCCAGCAGCTTAGATGCACAGGGGCGAGAGGGCTACACCTTC
-,-,TRBV5-1,TRBJ1-2,CASSQNWAGGYTF,TGCGCCAGCAGCCAAAATTGGGCAGGTGGCTACACCTTC
-,-,TRBV5-4,TRBJ2-7,CASSFLGRGEQYF,TGTGCCAGCAGCTTTTTAGGAAGAGGCGAGCAGTACTTC
-,-,TRBV5-6,TRBJ2-5,CASSSTGLGETQYF,TGTGCCAGCAGCTCCACAGGGCTGGGGGAGACCCAGTACTTC
-,-,TRBV27,TRBJ1-1,CASSQGGREAFF,TGTGCCAGCAGTCAGGGAGGTCGTGAGGCTTTCTTT
-,-,TRBV29-1,TRBJ1-1,CSVGVPPNTEAFF,TGCAGCGTTGGGGTCCCACCGAACACTGAAGCTTTCTTT
-,-,TRBV2,TRBJ2-2,CASRQGTGELFF,TGTGCCAGCCGCCAAGGCACCGGGGAGCTGTTTTTT
-,-,TRBV4-1,TRBJ1-2,CASSLSAGTNYGYTF,TGCGCCAGCAGCCTTTCTGCGGGGACCAACTATGGCTACACCTTC
-,-,TRBV19,TRBJ2-2,CASSVDRLNTGELFF,TGTGCCAGTAGTGTAGACAGGTTGAACACCGGGGAGCTGTTTTTT
TRBD1,-,TRBV27,TRBJ2-2,CASSLSGGPVDGELFF,TGTGCCAGCAGTTTATCAGGGGGCCCAGTCGACGGGGAGCTGTTTTTT
TRBD1,-,TRBV11-2,TRBJ2-3,CASSDSMDRITDTQYF,TGTGCCAGCAGCGACTCCATGGACAGGATAACCGATACGCAGTATTTT
-,-,TRBV4-3,TRBJ2-3,CASSQKVGGTQYF,TGCGCCAGCAGCCAAAAAGTAGGCGGTACGCAGTATTTT